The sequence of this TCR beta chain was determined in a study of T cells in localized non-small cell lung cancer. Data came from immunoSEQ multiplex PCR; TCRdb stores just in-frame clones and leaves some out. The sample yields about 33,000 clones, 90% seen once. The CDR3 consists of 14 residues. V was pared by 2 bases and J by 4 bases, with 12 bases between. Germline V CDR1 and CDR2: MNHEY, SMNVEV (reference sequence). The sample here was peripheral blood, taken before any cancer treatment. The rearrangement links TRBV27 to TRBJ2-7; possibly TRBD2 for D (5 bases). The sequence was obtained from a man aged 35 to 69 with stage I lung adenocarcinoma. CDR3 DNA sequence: TGTGCCAGCAGTTTAATGTCGGGCGGGTACGAGCAGTACTTC. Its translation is CASSLMSGGYEQYF.